A single sample gave rise to the 30 T cell receptor beta chains below, sequenced in a study of blood T cell repertoires in COVID-19. This table comes from immunoSEQ multiplex PCR, and its TCRdb copy is limited to in-frame clones, with some not included. The profile shows roughly 520,000 clones, around nine tenths of them singletons. The sample comprised PBMCs or T cells enriched from blood (not recorded which). These receptors all stem from a woman between 40 and 50 years old who had recovered from COVID-19.

The V gene is TRBV6-2 or TRBV6-3, the J gene TRBJ1-1; 8 bases are shared with TRBD1. This CDR3 has 17 amino acids. V was clipped by 2 bases and J by 1 base; unmatched bases: 9. Germline V CDR1 and CDR2: MNHEY, SVGEGT. CDR3 sequence reads: CASSYHDRGRGNTEAFF. The CDR3 DNA reads TGTGCCAGCAGTTACCACGACAGGGGTCGCGGGAACACTGAAGCTTTCTTT.

CDR3 nucleotide sequence: TGTGCCAGTAGTACCAAGGACAGGGCGAATCAGCCCCAGCATTTT. It specifies CASSTKDRANQPQHF. The chain combines TRBV19 with TRBJ1-5; 8 nucleotides line up with TRBD1. Germline V lookup: CDR1 LNHDA, CDR2 SQIVND (reference sequence). This CDR3 contains 15 residues. With V trimmed by 4 bases and J by 4 bases, 6 bases remained unmatched.

The chain has TRBV10-2 and TRBJ2-2; 8 nucleotides line up with TRBD2. CDR1 is WSHSY, CDR2 SAAADI, per germline. CDR3 length: 14 residues. V shed 7 bases and J 5 bases; nucleotides not matched to a gene: 6. In nucleotides, the CDR3 is TGCGCCAGCATCCTTAGCGGGGCGACCGGGGAGCTGTTTTTT. This translates into CASILSGATGELFF.

The chain joins TRBV28 to TRBJ2-7, with 13 bases identical to TRBD2. The V and J ends lost 8 bases and 6 bases, in that order; junction bases with no gene match: 10. CDR1 is MDHEN and CDR2 is SYDVKM in the germline V gene. CDR3 length: 15 residues. The DNA of the CDR3 is TGTGCCAGCTCGGAGGTGGGACTAGCGGGACTCGAGCAGTACTTC. As protein: CASSEVGLAGLEQYF.

This chain connects TRBV4-1 to TRBJ2-1, with TRBD2 identical over 9 bases. The V and J ends lost 2 bases and 9 bases, in that order; junction bases with no gene match: 17. Per germline, CDR1 MGHRA and CDR2 YSYEKL. The CDR3 spans 18 residues. Here the CDR3 reads CASSQPTQRKREDFEQFF. CDR3 DNA sequence: TGCGCCAGCAGCCAACCGACCCAAAGGAAGCGGGAGGATTTTGAGCAGTTCTTC.

Regarding this clone: Other DNA sequences in this specimen translate into the identical CDR3. The chain has TRBV7-2 and TRBJ1-2, with D perhaps matching TRBD1 (5 bases). Trimming took off 1 base at V and 2 bases at J, with 8 bases between the two ends. This CDR3 comprises 14 residues. Per the germline V gene, CDR1 is SGHTA and CDR2 is FQGNSA. In nucleotides, the CDR3 is TGTGCCAGCAGCTTAGAAGGGGCCAACTATGGCTACACCTTC. Its protein is CASSLEGANYGYTF.

This clone was detected only a few times. The CDR3 is CASSLSVTGGGELFF. The CDR3 DNA reads TGCGCCAGCAGCTTGAGTGTGACAGGGGGCGGGGAGCTGTTTTTT. The chain carries TRBV5-1 and TRBJ2-2; TRBD1 matches 9 bases. CDR3 size: 15 residues. CDR1 is SGHRS, CDR2 YFSETQ, per germline. J was trimmed by 7 bases and V by 1 base; bases with no gene match: 5.

The chain links TRBV27 to TRBJ1-6; D is uncertain. Germline V lookup: CDR1 MNHEY, CDR2 SMNVEV (reference sequence). The ends were cut back, 1 base at V and 7 bases at J, with 17 bases in the middle. The CDR3 loop spans 17 amino acids. CDR3 in DNA: TGTGCCAGCAGTTTATTAGAGCGGCCAGCAGAAAATTCACCCCTCCACTTT. This gives the protein CASSLLERPAENSPLHF.

The rearrangement links TRBV3-1 (or the pseudogene TRBV3-2) to TRBJ2-7, with 8 bases fitting TRBD2. Losses at the gene ends were 4 bases for V and 4 bases for J; bases not matched to a gene: 6. This CDR3 has 14 amino acids. The V gene's germline CDR1 is LGHDT and CDR2 YNNKEL (reference sequence). CDR3 region: CASSPSGLDYEQYF. In DNA, the CDR3 is TGTGCCAGCAGCCCTAGCGGGCTCGATTACGAGCAGTACTTC.

CDR3: CASSSPGQAVGYGYTF. In nucleotides, the CDR3 is TGTGCCAGCAGTTCCCCGGGACAGGCGGTCGGCTATGGCTACACCTTC. The chain is built from TRBV28 and TRBJ1-2; TRBD1 matches at 8 bases. This CDR3 is built from 16 residues. Trimming took 4 bases from V and 4 from J; bases not matched to a gene: 11. The germline gives CDR1 MDHEN, CDR2 SYDVKM.

This clone was counted a few times. The chain uses TRBV15 and TRBJ2-7; tentative D call: TRBD1 (6 bases). CDR1 is LNHNV, CDR2 YYDKDF, per germline (reference sequence). Trimming took 1 base from V and 0 from J, leaving 7 bases between them. The CDR3 extends over 14 amino acids. CDR3 protein: CATSRGDTSYEQYF. CDR3 in DNA: TGTGCCACCAGCAGAGGGGACACCTCCTACGAGCAGTACTTC.

The chain has TRBV3-1 (or the pseudogene TRBV3-2) and TRBJ1-6; D is undetermined. V gave up 4 bases and J gave up 7 bases, with 14 bases separating them. The CDR3 is 15 residues long. Germline assignment: CDR1 LGHDT and CDR2 YNNKEL (reference sequence). The CDR3 reads CASSLQTGGNSPLHF. CDR3 sequence (DNA): TGTGCCAGCAGCCTCCAGACGGGCGGGAATTCACCCCTCCACTTT.

J is TRBJ2-3 and V is TRBV6-2 or TRBV6-3; D gene uncertain. CDR3 length equals 14 residues. CDR1 is MNHEY and CDR2 is SVGEGT in the germline V gene. V gave up 2 bases and J gave up 1 base, with 7 bases separating them. CDR3 sequence: CASSYLTGTDTQYF. CDR3 DNA sequence: TGTGCCAGCAGTTACCTCACGGGCACAGATACGCAGTATTTT.

The chain is built from TRBV6-1 and TRBJ2-7; TRBD2 aligns across 7 bases. Trimming cost V 2 bases and J 2 bases; bases outside gene matches: 12. This CDR3 region has 17 residues. Per the germline V gene, CDR1 is MNHNS and CDR2 is SASEGT. CDR3 loop: CASSESKRQRGPYEQYF. The CDR3 coding sequence is TGTGCCAGCAGTGAATCAAAGAGGCAGCGGGGACCCTACGAGCAGTACTTC.

The V and J genes are TRBV4-3 and TRBJ1-1; weak D call: TRBD1 (6 bases). Per germline, CDR1 LGHNA and CDR2 YSLEER. The CDR3 runs 15 residues. Trimming removed 4 bases from V and 1 base from J, with 13 bases in between. CDR3 residues: CASSPSTGWNTEAFF. The CDR3 region has the DNA TGCGCCAGCAGCCCGTCGACAGGATGGAACACTGAAGCTTTCTTT.

This chain links TRBV27 with TRBJ1-6; 8 bases are a match to TRBD1. CDR1 and CDR2 (germline): MNHEY, SMNVEV (reference sequence). J lost 10 bases, V lost 3 bases, and 8 bases had no gene match. The CDR3 is made up of 15 amino acids. In nucleotides, the CDR3 is TGTGCCAGCAGTTTCACAGGGGGGAGAGGGTCACCCCTCCACTTT. Its translation: CASSFTGGRGSPLHF.

This chain links TRBV11-2 with TRBJ1-5, with 9 bases identical to TRBD1. CDR1 and CDR2 from the germline V gene are SGHAT and FQNNGV. The CDR3 totals 14 residues. V lost 5 bases and J lost 4; bases outside the gene matches: 3. CDR3 sequence: CASSLGQGNQPQHF. The CDR3 bases are TGTGCCAGCAGCCTGGGACAGGGTAATCAGCCCCAGCATTTT.

V usage is TRBV4-3 and J usage is TRBJ2-2, with TRBD2 matching over 13 bases. The CDR3 is 18 amino acids. Per germline, CDR1 LGHNA and CDR2 YSLEER. J lost 5 bases, V lost 0 bases, and 6 bases had no gene match. CDR3 DNA: TGCGCCAGCAGCCAAGAATGGGGACTAGCGGGAAATACCGGGGAGCTGTTTTTT. Amino acids: CASSQEWGLAGNTGELFF.

This sequence joins TRBV29-1 and TRBJ1-5; D is possibly TRBD1 (6 bases). Germline V gene data show CDR1 as SQVTM and CDR2 as ANQGSEA. The CDR3 sequence is 13 residues long. V lost 6 bases and J lost 1, with 10 bases in between. The CDR3 protein is CSVDTGSNQPQHF. The CDR3 nucleotides read TGCAGCGTCGATACAGGGAGCAATCAGCCCCAGCATTTT.

V gene TRBV5-1 combines with J gene TRBJ2-1; TRBD2 matches 12 bases. The CDR3 totals 16 residues. The V segment lost 5 bases and the J segment 2 bases; nucleotides outside the gene matches: 5. Per the germline V gene, CDR1 is SGHRS and CDR2 is YFSETQ. CDR3 protein: CASSYLAGGTYNEQFF. The CDR3 DNA reads as TGCGCCAGCAGTTACCTAGCGGGAGGGACCTACAATGAGCAGTTCTTC.

This rearrangement joins TRBV7-9 to TRBJ2-2, with unresolved D. Germline lookup yields CDR1 SEHNR and CDR2 FQNEAQ (reference sequence). The V gene lost 1 base and the J gene lost 4 bases, with 7 bases spanning the gap. CDR3 length equals 14 residues. The CDR3 loop is CASSLVKRTGELFF. The CDR3 DNA follows: TGTGCCAGCAGCTTAGTTAAGCGCACCGGGGAGCTGTTTTTT.

The chain uses TRBV12-3 or TRBV12-4 and TRBJ2-1; D perhaps matches TRBD2 (6 bases). The CDR3 is 13 amino acids. V lost 5 bases to trimming and J lost 8 bases, with 13 bases between them. The CDR3 loop reads CASSLGGSYEQFF. DNA for the CDR3: TGTGCCAGCAGTCTTGGGGGGAGCTATGAGCAGTTCTTC.

The chain couples TRBV29-1 to TRBJ2-5, with 10 bases identical to TRBD1. Trimming at V came to 5 bases and at J to 3 bases, leaving 15 bases not matched to a gene. Germline V gives CDR1 SQVTM, CDR2 ANQGSEA. The CDR3 is made up of 17 amino acids. CDR3 DNA: TGCAGCGTTTTGAGGGGCTGGGACAGGGGAAAGAAAGAGACCCAGTACTTC. Translated, it gives CSVLRGWDRGKKETQYF. Based on the CDR3 plus reference TRBV29-1 and TRBJ2-5, the full variable domain is SAVISQKPSRDICQRGTSLTIQCQVDSQVTMMFWYRQQPGQSLTLIATANQGSEATYESGFVIDKFPISRPNLTFSTLTVSNMSPEDSSIYLCSVLRGWDRGKKETQYFGPGTRLLVL.

The chain has TRBV11-3 and TRBJ2-7, with 9 bases lining up with TRBD2. CDR1 and CDR2 from the germline V gene are SGHNT and YENEEA. Unmatched junction bases numbered 9, after V lost 1 base and J lost 5 bases. The CDR3 loop spans 16 amino acids. The DNA for the CDR3 is TGTGCCAGCAGCTTAGGGACTACGGCGGGAGGGAACGAGCAGTACTTC. Its translation: CASSLGTTAGGNEQYF.

The chain combines TRBV20-1 with TRBJ1-1; tentatively, D is TRBD1 (5 bases). The CDR3 length is 14 residues. V gave up 3 bases and J gave up 2 bases, with 13 bases separating them. Germline V gene sequence: CDR1 DFQATT, CDR2 SNEGSKA (reference sequence). The CDR3 is CSASWLQGNTEAFF. The CDR3 region has the DNA TGCAGTGCTAGTTGGCTGCAGGGTAACACTGAAGCTTTCTTT.

CDR3 nucleotides: TGTGCCAGCAGTGACCTCCCGAACACTGAAGCTTTCTTT. This encodes CASSDLPNTEAFF. This chain joins TRBV6-4 and TRBJ1-1; D remains unclear. The CDR3 totals 13 residues. The V end was cut by 2 bases, the J end by 1 base, with 5 bases between. Germline CDR1 and CDR2: MRHNA and SNTAGT.

J is TRBJ1-1 and V is TRBV6-6; unclear D gene. The CDR3 totals 14 residues. Germline lookup yields CDR1 MNHNY and CDR2 SVGAGI (reference sequence). V gave up 3 bases and J gave up 5 bases, with 13 bases separating them. The CDR3 sequence: CASSYREGSTEAFF. The CDR3 DNA reads TGTGCCAGCAGTTATCGAGAGGGTTCGACTGAAGCTTTCTTT.

This sequence joins TRBV25-1 and TRBJ2-7; TRBD2 matches 11 bases. CDR1 and CDR2 (germline): MGHDK, SYGVNS. The CDR3 covers 18 residues. J was trimmed by 2 bases and V by 1 base; bases with no gene match: 10. Here the CDR3 DNA reads TGTGCCAGCAGTGAATCCGGGACTAGCGGTTTGTTAGCCTACGAGCAGTACTTC. The encoded protein is CASSESGTSGLLAYEQYF.

The rearrangement links TRBV9 to TRBJ1-4; 10 bases align to TRBD1. V gave up 3 bases and J gave up 7 bases; unmatched junction bases: 12. The CDR3 length is 17 residues. Germline CDR1 and CDR2: SGDLS and YYNGEE. In DNA form, the CDR3 reads TGTGCCAGCAGCGCCCGCTCTGGACAGGGGGATCGTGAAAAACTGTTTTTT. This codes for CASSARSGQGDREKLFF.

The rearrangement links TRBV15 to TRBJ1-6; possibly TRBD1 for D (6 bases). Trimming took 3 bases from V and 8 from J, leaving 17 bases between them. Germline-derived CDR1 and CDR2 are LNHNV and YYDKDF (reference sequence). CDR3 length equals 16 residues. The CDR3 is CATSRGMGQGDSPLHF. The CDR3 DNA reads as TGTGCCACCAGCAGGGGAATGGGACAAGGAGATTCACCCCTCCACTTT. The variable domain in full, completed from reference TRBV15 and TRBJ1-6, reads DAMVIQNPRYQVTQFGKPVTLSCSQTLNHNVMYWYQQKSSQAPKLLFHYYDKDFNNEADTPDNFQSRRPNTSFCFLDIRSPGLGDTAMYLCATSRGMGQGDSPLHFGNGTRLTVT.